A selection of T cell receptor beta chains follows, all from one sample in a study of T cell responses to AZD1222 COVID-19 vaccine. This table comes from immunoSEQ multiplex PCR, and its TCRdb copy is limited to in-frame clones, with some not included. The repertoire includes approximately 140,000 clones, under 95% of them detected once, and around 5% sits in the top ten. The material sequenced was peripheral blood, taken on day 0 of AZD1222 vaccination. All receptors derive from an adult in good health. CDR3s include the opening cysteine and the closing phenylalanine or tryptophan. The D gene is left open where the match is weak. Size values are once, few and many counts, or a class for expanded clones, and some rows have none.

clone_size: .; d_call: .; v_call: TRBV5-1; j_call: TRBJ1-1; cdr3_aa: CASSAPTGNTEAFF; cdr3_nt: TGCGCCAGCAGCGCTCCGACGGGGAACACTGAAGCTTTCTTT
clone_size: few; d_call: .; v_call: TRBV7-2; j_call: TRBJ1-5; cdr3_aa: CASSLGGTNQPQHF; cdr3_nt: TGTGCCAGCAGTCTCGGGGGGACCAATCAGCCCCAGCATTTT
clone_size: once; d_call: TRBD1; v_call: TRBV27; j_call: TRBJ1-5; cdr3_aa: CASSSGLRDRGLNNQPQHF; cdr3_nt: TGTGCCAGCAGTTCGGGCCTTCGGGACAGGGGGCTCAACAATCAGCCCCAGCATTTT
clone_size: once; d_call: .; v_call: TRBV2; j_call: TRBJ1-1; cdr3_aa: CASRLTGFTEAFF; cdr3_nt: TGTGCCAGCAGGCTCACAGGTTTCACTGAAGCTTTCTTT
clone_size: .; d_call: .; v_call: TRBV11-2; j_call: TRBJ1-1; cdr3_aa: CASSLYDSAAFF; cdr3_nt: TGTGCCAGCAGCCTCTATGACAGCGCAGCTTTCTTT
clone_size: .; d_call: .; v_call: TRBV11-2; j_call: TRBJ1-1; cdr3_aa: CASSLVGTTEAFF; cdr3_nt: TGTGCCAGCAGCTTAGTAGGGACCACTGAAGCTTTCTTT
clone_size: few; d_call: .; v_call: TRBV10-2; j_call: TRBJ2-3; cdr3_aa: CASSVGSSDTQYF; cdr3_nt: TGCGCCAGCAGTGTTGGCTCCTCAGATACGCAGTATTTT
clone_size: .; d_call: .; v_call: TRBV5-8; j_call: TRBJ1-4; cdr3_aa: CASNGGWREKLFF; cdr3_nt: TGTGCCAGCAACGGGGGCTGGAGAGAAAAACTGTTTTTT
clone_size: .; d_call: .; v_call: TRBV6-5; j_call: TRBJ1-4; cdr3_aa: CASTDRSEKLFF; cdr3_nt: TGTGCCAGCACCGACAGGAGTGAAAAACTGTTTTTT
clone_size: .; d_call: .; v_call: TRBV7-8; j_call: TRBJ1-2; cdr3_aa: CASSLGAIGGYGYTF; cdr3_nt: TGTGCCAGCAGCTTAGGGGCCATAGGGGGCTATGGCTACACCTTC
clone_size: .; d_call: .; v_call: TRBV7-8; j_call: TRBJ2-3; cdr3_aa: CASSPPVGFGSRTDTQYF; cdr3_nt: TGTGCCAGCAGCCCCCCAGTTGGGTTCGGTTCCCGCACAGATACGCAGTATTTT
clone_size: few; d_call: .; v_call: TRBV3-1/TRBV3-2; j_call: TRBJ1-1; cdr3_aa: CASSQLRGTEAFF; cdr3_nt: TGTGCCAGCAGCCAGCTAAGAGGGACTGAAGCTTTCTTT
clone_size: .; d_call: .; v_call: TRBV20-1; j_call: TRBJ2-5; cdr3_aa: CSARISETQYF; cdr3_nt: TGCAGTGCTAGGATCTCGGAGACCCAGTACTTC
clone_size: .; d_call: .; v_call: TRBV6-2/TRBV6-3; j_call: TRBJ2-1; cdr3_aa: CASSPAVRNEQFF; cdr3_nt: TGTGCCAGCAGCCCCGCCGTAAGGAATGAGCAGTTCTTC
clone_size: .; d_call: .; v_call: TRBV25-1; j_call: TRBJ2-3; cdr3_aa: CASSTGNTQYF; cdr3_nt: TGTGCCAGCAGTACGGGAAATACGCAGTATTTT
clone_size: .; d_call: .; v_call: TRBV9; j_call: TRBJ2-2; cdr3_aa: CASRGGGTNTGELFF; cdr3_nt: TGTGCCAGCAGGGGCGGGGGCACGAACACCGGGGAGCTGTTTTTT
clone_size: .; d_call: .; v_call: TRBV7-2; j_call: TRBJ2-1; cdr3_aa: CASSLGLPPSYNEQFF; cdr3_nt: TGTGCCAGCAGCTTGGGGCTTCCCCCCTCCTACAATGAGCAGTTCTTC
clone_size: .; d_call: TRBD1; v_call: TRBV19; j_call: TRBJ1-5; cdr3_aa: CASSTGQAQPQHF; cdr3_nt: TGTGCCAGTAGTACCGGACAGGCCCAGCCCCAGCATTTT
clone_size: .; d_call: .; v_call: TRBV4-3; j_call: TRBJ2-2; cdr3_aa: CASSTRITGTGELFF; cdr3_nt: TGCGCCAGCAGCACCCGTATAACAGGCACCGGGGAGCTGTTTTTT
clone_size: .; d_call: .; v_call: TRBV6-1; j_call: TRBJ2-2; cdr3_aa: CASSEGQGRFRELFF; cdr3_nt: TGTGCCAGCAGTGAAGGTCAGGGGAGGTTCCGGGAGCTGTTTTTT
clone_size: .; d_call: .; v_call: TRBV7-2; j_call: TRBJ2-2; cdr3_aa: CASRYGGRESGELFF; cdr3_nt: TGTGCCAGCCGCTATGGGGGCAGGGAATCCGGGGAGCTGTTTTTT
clone_size: .; d_call: .; v_call: TRBV6-5; j_call: TRBJ2-4; cdr3_aa: CASSRLTVAKNIQYF; cdr3_nt: TGTGCCAGCAGCCGTCTGACCGTAGCCAAAAACATTCAGTACTTC
clone_size: .; d_call: .; v_call: TRBV2; j_call: TRBJ1-1; cdr3_aa: CASSYWGSSNTEAFF; cdr3_nt: TGTGCCAGCAGTTACTGGGGCTCAAGTAACACTGAAGCTTTCTTT
clone_size: once; d_call: TRBD1; v_call: TRBV28; j_call: TRBJ2-5; cdr3_aa: CASSTGTGWGETQYF; cdr3_nt: TGTGCCAGCAGCACGGGGACAGGGTGGGGAGAGACCCAGTACTTC
clone_size: .; d_call: .; v_call: TRBV9; j_call: TRBJ1-6; cdr3_aa: CASSEQGSSPLHF; cdr3_nt: TGTGCCAGCAGCGAACAGGGTTCTTCACCCCTCCACTTT
clone_size: once; d_call: .; v_call: TRBV5-1; j_call: TRBJ1-2; cdr3_aa: CASSLETDLVYGYTF; cdr3_nt: TGCGCCAGCAGTTTGGAAACAGATTTGGTCTATGGCTACACCTTC
clone_size: .; d_call: .; v_call: TRBV7-3; j_call: TRBJ2-3; cdr3_aa: CASSLGPGNTQYF; cdr3_nt: TGTGCCAGCAGCTTGGGGCCCGGGAATACGCAGTATTTT
clone_size: .; d_call: .; v_call: TRBV6-5; j_call: TRBJ1-6; cdr3_aa: CASSPQGSGSPLHF; cdr3_nt: TGTGCCAGCAGCCCCCAGGGAAGTGGGTCACCCCTCCACTTT
clone_size: .; d_call: TRBD1; v_call: TRBV7-9; j_call: TRBJ1-4; cdr3_aa: CASSSTPGQLNEKLFF; cdr3_nt: TGTGCCAGCAGCTCGACTCCGGGACAGCTTAATGAAAAACTGTTTTTT
clone_size: .; d_call: .; v_call: TRBV9; j_call: TRBJ1-1; cdr3_aa: CASSVAGRNTEAFF; cdr3_nt: TGTGCCAGCAGCGTAGCAGGACGGAACACTGAAGCTTTCTTT
clone_size: .; d_call: TRBD2; v_call: TRBV6-5; j_call: TRBJ2-1; cdr3_aa: CASLTSGVLSEQFF; cdr3_nt: TGTGCCAGTTTGACTAGCGGAGTTTTAAGTGAGCAGTTCTTC
clone_size: .; d_call: .; v_call: TRBV19; j_call: TRBJ2-1; cdr3_aa: CASSIAAGNEQFF; cdr3_nt: TGTGCCAGTAGTATTGCGGCGGGAAATGAGCAGTTCTTC
clone_size: .; d_call: TRBD2; v_call: TRBV29-1; j_call: TRBJ2-5; cdr3_aa: CSVAGLAGGSETQYF; cdr3_nt: TGCAGCGTTGCGGGACTAGCGGGAGGTTCGGAGACCCAGTACTTC
clone_size: .; d_call: TRBD2; v_call: TRBV2; j_call: TRBJ2-1; cdr3_aa: CASRPGTSGYNEQFF; cdr3_nt: TGTGCCAGCCGCCCCGGGACTAGCGGATACAATGAGCAGTTCTTC
clone_size: .; d_call: .; v_call: TRBV7-2; j_call: TRBJ2-7; cdr3_aa: CASSFTTVNYEQYF; cdr3_nt: TGTGCCAGCAGCTTCACGACGGTAAATTACGAGCAGTACTTC
clone_size: .; d_call: .; v_call: TRBV19; j_call: TRBJ1-1; cdr3_aa: CASGQGPFTEAFF; cdr3_nt: TGTGCCTCGGGCCAAGGGCCTTTCACTGAAGCTTTCTTT
clone_size: .; d_call: TRBD1; v_call: TRBV7-3; j_call: TRBJ2-3; cdr3_aa: CASSRQGITDTQYF; cdr3_nt: TGTGCCAGCTCTCGACAGGGTATCACGGATACGCAGTATTTT
clone_size: .; d_call: TRBD2; v_call: TRBV2; j_call: TRBJ2-3; cdr3_aa: CASRGDGADTQYF; cdr3_nt: TGTGCCTCCCGGGGGGATGGGGCAGATACGCAGTATTTT
clone_size: few; d_call: .; v_call: TRBV7-2; j_call: TRBJ1-2; cdr3_aa: CASSLGGLDYGYTF; cdr3_nt: TGTGCCAGCAGCTTAGGGGGCCTAGACTATGGCTACACCTTC
clone_size: .; d_call: .; v_call: TRBV3-1/TRBV3-2; j_call: TRBJ1-6; cdr3_aa: CASSQEIGGGHSPLHF; cdr3_nt: TGTGCCAGCAGCCAAGAAATCGGGGGGGGCCATTCACCCCTCCACTTT
clone_size: .; d_call: .; v_call: TRBV2; j_call: TRBJ2-2; cdr3_aa: CASSDPGQNTGELFF; cdr3_nt: TGTGCCAGCAGTGATCCGGGACAGAACACCGGGGAGCTGTTTTTT
clone_size: once; d_call: .; v_call: TRBV6-5; j_call: TRBJ2-1; cdr3_aa: CASAAYNEQFF; cdr3_nt: TGTGCCAGCGCGGCTTACAATGAGCAGTTCTTC
clone_size: .; d_call: TRBD2; v_call: TRBV5-4; j_call: TRBJ2-3; cdr3_aa: CASRTGTSPTDTQYF; cdr3_nt: TGTGCCAGCAGGACCGGGACTAGCCCCACAGATACGCAGTATTTT
clone_size: .; d_call: TRBD2; v_call: TRBV24-1; j_call: TRBJ2-1; cdr3_aa: CATSGGASGYNEQFF; cdr3_nt: TGTGCCACCAGTGGAGGGGCTAGCGGATACAATGAGCAGTTCTTC
clone_size: .; d_call: .; v_call: TRBV5-1; j_call: TRBJ2-5; cdr3_aa: CASSETTSLETQYF; cdr3_nt: TGCGCCAGCAGCGAGACTACGTCGTTGGAGACCCAGTACTTC
clone_size: .; d_call: .; v_call: TRBV12-3/TRBV12-4; j_call: TRBJ1-2; cdr3_aa: CASSLRAHGYTF; cdr3_nt: TGTGCCAGCAGTCTGAGGGCGCATGGCTACACCTTC
clone_size: .; d_call: TRBD2; v_call: TRBV4-1; j_call: TRBJ2-1; cdr3_aa: CASSQGEGLAVGEQFF; cdr3_nt: TGCGCCAGCAGCCAAGGTGAGGGACTAGCAGTCGGTGAGCAGTTCTTC
clone_size: .; d_call: .; v_call: TRBV28; j_call: TRBJ2-7; cdr3_aa: CASSFPGRPYEQYF; cdr3_nt: TGTGCCAGCAGTTTCCCAGGACGGCCCTACGAGCAGTACTTC
clone_size: .; d_call: TRBD1; v_call: TRBV13; j_call: TRBJ1-4; cdr3_aa: CASSLGYRGQARNEKLFF; cdr3_nt: TGTGCCAGCAGCTTAGGCTACAGGGGGCAAGCGCGGAATGAAAAACTGTTTTTT
clone_size: once; d_call: .; v_call: TRBV7-2; j_call: TRBJ1-2; cdr3_aa: CASSLDRDDYGYTF; cdr3_nt: TGTGCCAGCAGCTTAGACCGGGACGACTATGGCTACACCTTC
clone_size: few; d_call: .; v_call: TRBV6-1; j_call: TRBJ2-7; cdr3_aa: CASSEARAGYF; cdr3_nt: TGTGCCAGCAGTGAAGCTCGGGCGGGGTACTTC
clone_size: .; d_call: .; v_call: TRBV2; j_call: TRBJ1-1; cdr3_aa: CASSEGTSTEAFF; cdr3_nt: TGTGCCAGCAGTGAAGGGACAAGCACTGAAGCTTTCTTT
clone_size: .; d_call: TRBD1; v_call: TRBV7-2; j_call: TRBJ1-6; cdr3_aa: CASSLSVQGHPLHF; cdr3_nt: TGTGCCAGCAGCTTGTCCGTACAGGGGCATCCCCTCCACTTT
clone_size: once; d_call: .; v_call: TRBV29-1; j_call: TRBJ1-1; cdr3_aa: CSVEARNTEAFF; cdr3_nt: TGCAGCGTTGAAGCAAGGAACACTGAAGCTTTCTTT
clone_size: .; d_call: .; v_call: TRBV5-1; j_call: TRBJ1-2; cdr3_aa: CASSLEAELYGYTF; cdr3_nt: TGCGCCAGCAGCTTAGAAGCGGAACTCTATGGCTACACCTTC
clone_size: .; d_call: .; v_call: TRBV6-4; j_call: TRBJ2-7; cdr3_aa: CASSDKLWDEQYF; cdr3_nt: TGTGCCAGCAGTGACAAACTTTGGGACGAGCAGTACTTC
clone_size: .; d_call: .; v_call: TRBV6-5; j_call: TRBJ1-4; cdr3_aa: CASRPELGANEKLFF; cdr3_nt: TGTGCCAGCAGACCTGAGTTGGGGGCTAATGAAAAACTGTTTTTT
clone_size: .; d_call: .; v_call: TRBV11-2; j_call: TRBJ2-1; cdr3_aa: CASSLFSNNEQFF; cdr3_nt: TGTGCCAGCAGCTTATTCTCAAACAATGAGCAGTTCTTC
clone_size: .; d_call: .; v_call: TRBV21-1; j_call: TRBJ2-7; cdr3_aa: CASSKGHSGTSGYEQYF; cdr3_nt: TGTGCCAGCAGCAAAGGCCATTCAGGGACTAGCGGTTACGAGCAGTACTTC